The clone carrying this TCR beta chain was detected a few times. Its antigen is still unknown. Sequence at one end of the junction differs from germline and may be a read error. The data are from a study of metastatic and nonmetastatic thyroid tumors. Study-wide background: Malignant and benign thyroid patients had repertoires compared in peripheral blood and tumor or nodule tissue.

Study-level results: A significant increase in TCR beta diversity was reportedly seen in malignant thyroid tumors relative to benign nodules, in blood and tumor.

Every patient underwent thyroid surgery untreated. How the authors handled the data: The study took CDR3 differences across clinicopathological groups and made a distant-metastasis classifier for papillary thyroid cancer from them. TCRdb reprocessed the PCR reads via MiXCR. The V and J calls reflect TCRdb's pipeline rather than the authors' work. In the table there are around 31,000 clones, approximately 16% of which are singletons. Germline loops: CDR1 MNHGY, CDR2 SVAAGI. CDR3 length equals 16 residues. The chain employs TRBV6-9 and TRBJ2-2; TRBD2 matches 8 bases. The clonotype originates from a male donor with papillary thyroid cancer or a benign thyroid nodule (not recorded which). Some clones in this sample may be carry-over from other donors' samples. Material: blood. The DNA for the CDR3 is TGTGCCAGCATTTACATAACTAGCGGCCCCACCGTGGAGCTGTTTTTT. Amino acids: CASIYITSGPTVELFF.